The clone carrying this T cell receptor beta chain was seen a handful of times. Its antigen remains unidentified. PCR primers comprised 60 Vbeta and 13 Jbeta primers. Data came from immunoSEQ multiplex PCR; TCRdb stores just in-frame clones and leaves some out. The repertoire holds over 85,000 clones, with roughly 79% as singletons. This sample stems from a study of cytomegalovirus exposure and HLA in healthy donors. Regarding the study as a whole: Available immune exposure information was restricted to CMV serostatus only. Among TCR sequences, most were rare, though some public TCRs appeared in many donors.

The CDR3 has 16 amino acids. Trimming pared 0 bases from V and 6 bases from J, leaving 17 bases between. From germline, CDR1 is LGHNA and CDR2 YSLEER. Though nominally healthy at sampling, donors likely had unrecorded immune exposures. V gene TRBV4-3 combines with J gene TRBJ1-1; no firm D call. The source material was PBMCs. The clonotype comes from a young man in good health and CMV-seronegative. The chain's CDR3 is CASSQDSNRGGAEAFF. The CDR3 nucleotides are TGCGCCAGCAGCCAAGATAGTAATCGGGGTGGAGCTGAAGCTTTCTTT.